Listed below are T cell receptor beta chains from one sample, sequenced in a study of T-cell memory formation after mild COVID-19. TCRdb reprocessed the 5' RACE reads with MiXCR, giving one entry per CDR3 protein. The data contain about 390,000 distinct CDR3 sequences, 20% to 25% of them singletons. The sequenced material came from PBMCs or a T cell subset sorted from them (not recorded which). The receptors were sampled from an adult woman who had mild COVID-19 (a few samples of this study predate the infection). Cell type and time point are not known. Both conserved end residues are part of each CDR3. The D gene is left open where the match is weak. Where a row states a size, it is once, few, many or the class of an expanded clone; other rows omit it.

>TRBJ2-7|NA|NA|TRBV23-1
CASKPGLLVREQYF
TGCGCCAGCAAACCGGGACTCTTGGTTCGGGAGCAGTACTTC
>TRBJ1-6|few|NA|TRBV9
CASSPRPNSPLHF
TGTGCCAGCAGCCCCCGACCGAATTCACCCCTCCACTTT
>TRBJ2-7|few|NA|TRBV24-1
CATEQGYEQYF
TGTGCCACCGAACAGGGATACGAGCAGTACTTC
>TRBJ2-7|NA|TRBD2|TRBV28
CAPTPRYWLAGGPLSYEQYF
TGTGCTCCGACCCCGAGATATTGGCTAGCGGGAGGTCCCCTTTCCTACGAGCAGTACTTC
>TRBJ2-7|few|NA|TRBV12-3/TRBV12-4
CASSADSYEQYF
TGTGCCAGCAGTGCGGACTCCTACGAGCAGTACTTC
>TRBJ2-5|many|NA|TRBV3-1
CASSEGLLAFQETQYF
TGTGCCAGCAGCGAAGGGCTTCTTGCCTTTCAAGAGACCCAGTACTTC
>TRBJ1-2|few|TRBD1|TRBV5-1
CASSLGQGTGYTF
TGCGCCAGCAGCCTCGGACAGGGGACGGGCTACACCTTC
>TRBJ2-3|few|TRBD2|TRBV25-1
CASSPGGPFRTDTQYF
TGTGCCAGCAGTCCGGGGGGGCCGTTTCGCACAGATACGCAGTATTTT
>TRBJ2-7|few|NA|TRBV29-1
CAIGRTDEQYF
TGCGCTATTGGTAGGACGGACGAGCAGTACTTC
>TRBJ2-2|few|TRBD2|TRBV11-3
CASSLGLAGATTGELFF
TGTGCCAGCAGCCTGGGACTAGCGGGAGCTACCACCGGGGAGCTGTTTTTT
>TRBJ2-1|few|NA|TRBV12-3/TRBV12-4
CASSLGLGLHNEQFF
TGTGCCAGCAGTCTCGGGTTGGGCCTTCACAATGAGCAGTTCTTC
>TRBJ1-5|few|NA|TRBV29-1
CSVEVAVGTRHF
NA
>TRBJ2-6|few|TRBD1|TRBV4-1
CASSRDAGTGYSGANVLTF
TGCGCCAGCAGCCGAGACGCCGGGACAGGGTACTCTGGGGCCAACGTCCTGACTTTC
>TRBJ2-7|NA|NA|TRBV16
CASSQVQGFSYEQYF
TGTGCCAGCAGCCAAGTTCAGGGGTTTTCCTACGAGCAGTACTTC
>TRBJ2-7|NA|NA|TRBV10-3
CAISDITGKAEQYF
TGTGCCATCAGTGATATAACAGGAAAGGCCGAGCAGTACTTC
>TRBJ1-1|few|NA|TRBV30
CAWNRGNTEAFF
TGTGCCTGGAACCGAGGGAACACTGAAGCTTTCTTT
>TRBJ2-5|NA|TRBD2|TRBV28
CASNRGLAGGQGTQYF
TGTGCCAGCAACCGGGGACTAGCGGGGGGGCAAGGGACCCAGTACTTC
>TRBJ1-2|NA|NA|TRBV12-3/TRBV12-4
CASSLRQNYGYTF
TGTGCCAGCAGTTTACGACAGAACTATGGCTACACCTTC
>TRBJ2-2|few|TRBD1|TRBV9
CASSPPGQGSGELFF
TGTGCCAGCAGCCCCCCGGGACAGGGATCCGGGGAGCTGTTTTTT
>TRBJ2-7|NA|TRBD1|TRBV15
CATSRGNTGTDYEQYF
TGTGCCACCAGCAGAGGGAATACCGGGACAGATTACGAGCAGTACTTC
>TRBJ2-3|NA|TRBD2|TRBV4-2
CASSQELAGLDTQYF
TGTGCCAGCAGCCAAGAGCTAGCGGGATTAGATACGCAGTATTTT
>TRBJ2-3|NA|TRBD1|TRBV12-3/TRBV12-4
CASSLGGTGGQDTQYF
TGTGCCAGCAGTTTAGGCGGGACAGGGGGCCAAGATACGCAGTATTTT
>TRBJ2-5|NA|NA|TRBV7-9
CASSPPTPQETQYF
TGTGCCAGCAGCCCCCCCACCCCGCAAGAGACCCAGTACTTC
>TRBJ1-6|few|NA|TRBV12-3/TRBV12-4
CASSLQRSYNSPLHF
TGTGCCAGCAGTTTGCAGCGCTCCTATAATTCACCCCTCCACTTT
>TRBJ2-1|few|NA|TRBV11-2
CASSLDLWTENEQFF
TGTGCCAGCAGCTTAGACTTGTGGACAGAAAATGAGCAGTTCTTC
>TRBJ2-3|NA|NA|TRBV9
CASSVGGDRTDTQYF
TGTGCCAGCAGCGTCGGAGGGGACCGCACAGATACGCAGTATTTT
>TRBJ1-1|NA|TRBD1|TRBV7-9
CASSSDRGPNTEAFF
TGTGCCAGCAGCTCCGACAGGGGCCCGAACACTGAAGCTTTCTTT
>TRBJ2-1|many|TRBD2|TRBV12-3/TRBV12-4
CASSQQLAGYNEQFF
TGTGCCAGCAGTCAGCAACTAGCGGGGTACAATGAGCAGTTCTTC
>TRBJ2-1|once|NA|TRBV24-1
CATSDPRPSSSYNEQFF
TGTGCCACCAGTGACCCAAGGCCGTCTAGCTCCTACAATGAGCAGTTCTTC